This paragraph reports one T cell receptor beta chain. Its antigen is not known. The CDR3 covers 16 residues. Germline CDR1 is SGHRS and CDR2 is YFSETQ. V was trimmed by 0 bases and J by 3 bases, leaving 10 bases between them. Only in-frame clones appear in the TCRdb table, and some are missing; sequencing was by immunoSEQ multiplex PCR. Of tens of thousands of clones in the sample, more than 80% were seen once. Thawed PBMCs were FACS-sorted into unstimulated CD4+CD25+CD127- regulatory T cells, CD4+CD25- non-regulatory cells, CD4 and CD8 cells. The data belong to a study of Tregs in tolerant kidney transplant recipients. Findings and limits, study-wide: Activated donor B cell expansion appeared to reveal the most relevant donor-specific TCRbeta repertoire.

This TCR derives from a human donor in good health. The chain is built from TRBV5-1 and TRBJ2-6; D possibly uses TRBD1 or TRBD2 (5 bases each). Sequenced input: Tregs from blood. The CDR3 DNA sequence: TGCGCCAGCAGCTTGGCTGTGGGGGTTGGGGCCAACGTCCTGACTTTC. It encodes CASSLAVGVGANVLTF.